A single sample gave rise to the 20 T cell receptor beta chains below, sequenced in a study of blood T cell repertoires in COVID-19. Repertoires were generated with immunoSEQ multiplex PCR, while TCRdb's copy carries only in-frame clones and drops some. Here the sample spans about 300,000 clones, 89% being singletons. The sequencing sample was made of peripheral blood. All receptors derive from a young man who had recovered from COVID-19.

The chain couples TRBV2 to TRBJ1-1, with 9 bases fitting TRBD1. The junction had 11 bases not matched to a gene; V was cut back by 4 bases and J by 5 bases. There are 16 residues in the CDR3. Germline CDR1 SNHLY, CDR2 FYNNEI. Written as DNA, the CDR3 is TGTGCCAGCAGTGCCACGGAACAGGGGGCAGGGACTGAAGCTTTCTTT. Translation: CASSATEQGAGTEAFF.

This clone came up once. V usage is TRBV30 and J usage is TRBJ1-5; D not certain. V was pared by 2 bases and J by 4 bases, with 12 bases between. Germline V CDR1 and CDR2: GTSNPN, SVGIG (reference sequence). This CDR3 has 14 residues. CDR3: CAWSPGSGNQPQHF. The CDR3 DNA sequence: TGTGCCTGGAGTCCTGGATCCGGGAATCAGCCCCAGCATTTT. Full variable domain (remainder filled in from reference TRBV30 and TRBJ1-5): SQTIHQWPATLVQPVGSPLSLECTVEGTSNPNLYWYRQAAGRGLQLLFYSVGIGQISSEVPQNLSASRPQDRQFILSSKKLLLSDSGFYLCAWSPGSGNQPQHFGDGTRLSIL.

CDR3 region: CASSPGVPSEQFF. DNA of the CDR3: TGTGCCAGCAGCCCGGGGGTCCCGAGTGAGCAGTTCTTC. The chain couples TRBV3-1 (or the pseudogene TRBV3-2) to TRBJ2-1, with TRBD2 as a possible D gene (6 bases). Trimming cost V 4 bases and J 9 bases, with 13 bases left between them. Germline CDR1 reads LGHDT; CDR2 reads YNNKEL (reference sequence). This CDR3 region has 13 residues.

CDR3 amino acids: CASSLAGYQPQHF. The CDR3 nucleotides are TGTGCCAGCAGTTTAGCGGGCTATCAGCCCCAGCATTTT. The rearrangement links TRBV12-3 or TRBV12-4 to TRBJ1-5, with D hard to call. Trimming took 0 bases from V and 5 from J, leaving 5 bases between them. The CDR3 extends over 13 amino acids.

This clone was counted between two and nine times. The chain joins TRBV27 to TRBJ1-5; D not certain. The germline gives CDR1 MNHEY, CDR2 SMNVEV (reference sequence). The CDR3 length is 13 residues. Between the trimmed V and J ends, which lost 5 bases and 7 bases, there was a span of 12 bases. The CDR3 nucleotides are TGTGCCAGCAGTCTTAGTAGCGTCCAGCCCCAGCATTTT. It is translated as CASSLSSVQPQHF.

Written as DNA, the CDR3 is TGTGCCAGCAGTTCAGGGGAAGAGACCCAGTACTTC. Its protein product is CASSSGEETQYF. The genes are TRBV6-2 or TRBV6-3 and TRBJ2-5, with D perhaps TRBD1 (6 bases). This CDR3 comprises 12 residues. The germline V gene has CDR1 MNHEY and CDR2 SVGEGT. V gave up 4 bases and J gave up 3 bases, with 6 bases separating them.

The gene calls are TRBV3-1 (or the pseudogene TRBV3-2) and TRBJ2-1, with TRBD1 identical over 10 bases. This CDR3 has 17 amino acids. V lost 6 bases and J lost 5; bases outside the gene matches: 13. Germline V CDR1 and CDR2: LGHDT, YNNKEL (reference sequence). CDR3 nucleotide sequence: TGTGCCAGCAGGCCTAATTTCGGGACAGGGGACCACAATGAGCAGTTCTTC. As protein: CASRPNFGTGDHNEQFF.

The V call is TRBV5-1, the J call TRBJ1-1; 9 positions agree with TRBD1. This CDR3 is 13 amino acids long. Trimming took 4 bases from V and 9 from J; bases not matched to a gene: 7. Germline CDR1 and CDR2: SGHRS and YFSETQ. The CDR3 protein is CASSPGQGRKAFF. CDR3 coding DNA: TGCGCCAGCAGCCCGGGACAGGGACGAAAAGCTTTCTTT. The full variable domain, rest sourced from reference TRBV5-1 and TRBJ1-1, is KAGVTQTPRYLIKTRGQQVTLSCSPISGHRSVSWYQQTPGQGLQFLFEYFSETQRNKGNFPGRFSGRQFSNSRSEMNVSTLELGDSALYLCASSPGQGRKAFFGQGTRLTVV.

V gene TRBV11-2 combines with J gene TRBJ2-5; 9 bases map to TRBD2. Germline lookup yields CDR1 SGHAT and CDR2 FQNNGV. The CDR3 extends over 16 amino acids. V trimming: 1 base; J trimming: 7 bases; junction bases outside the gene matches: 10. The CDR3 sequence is CASSLVPSGTYGTQYF. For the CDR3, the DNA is TGTGCCAGCAGCTTAGTCCCTAGCGGGACATACGGGACCCAGTACTTC.

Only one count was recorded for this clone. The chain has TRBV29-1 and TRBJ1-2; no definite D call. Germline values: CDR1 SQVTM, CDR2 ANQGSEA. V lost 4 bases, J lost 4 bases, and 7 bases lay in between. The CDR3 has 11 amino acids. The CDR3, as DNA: TGCAGCGTTGCGGAGGGCTATGGCTACACCTTC. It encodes CSVAEGYGYTF.

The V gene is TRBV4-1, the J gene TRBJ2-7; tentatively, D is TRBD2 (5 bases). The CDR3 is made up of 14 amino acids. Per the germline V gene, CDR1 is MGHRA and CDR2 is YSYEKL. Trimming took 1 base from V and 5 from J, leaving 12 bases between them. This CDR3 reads CASSQVSGAHEQYF. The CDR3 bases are TGCGCCAGCAGCCAAGTCAGCGGCGCCCACGAGCAGTACTTC.

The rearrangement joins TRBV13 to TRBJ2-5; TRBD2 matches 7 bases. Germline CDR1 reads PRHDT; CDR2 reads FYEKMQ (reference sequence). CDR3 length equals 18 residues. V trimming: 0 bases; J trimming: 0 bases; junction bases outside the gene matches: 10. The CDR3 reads CASSLGWLAETNQETQYF. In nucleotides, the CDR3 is TGTGCCAGCAGCTTAGGATGGCTAGCGGAAACCAACCAAGAGACCCAGTACTTC.

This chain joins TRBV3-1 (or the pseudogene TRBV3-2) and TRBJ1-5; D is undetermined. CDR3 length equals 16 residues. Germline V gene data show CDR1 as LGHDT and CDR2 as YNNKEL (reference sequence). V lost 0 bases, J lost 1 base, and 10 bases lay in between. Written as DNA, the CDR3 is TGTGCCAGCAGCCAAGATCGGGAGGGAAGCAATCAGCCCCAGCATTTT. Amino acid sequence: CASSQDREGSNQPQHF.

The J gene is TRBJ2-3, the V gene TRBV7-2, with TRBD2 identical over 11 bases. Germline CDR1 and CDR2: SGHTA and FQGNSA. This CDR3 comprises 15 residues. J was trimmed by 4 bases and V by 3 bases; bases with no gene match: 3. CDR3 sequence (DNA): TGTGCCAGCAGCTTGCTAGCGGGAGGAGCAGATACGCAGTATTTT. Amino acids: CASSLLAGGADTQYF.

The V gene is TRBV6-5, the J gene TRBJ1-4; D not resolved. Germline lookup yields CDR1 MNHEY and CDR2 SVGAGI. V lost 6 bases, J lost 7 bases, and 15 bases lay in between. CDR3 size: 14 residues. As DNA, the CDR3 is TGTGCCAGCAGCACAATAAATTATGCTGAAAAACTGTTTTTT. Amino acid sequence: CASSTINYAEKLFF.

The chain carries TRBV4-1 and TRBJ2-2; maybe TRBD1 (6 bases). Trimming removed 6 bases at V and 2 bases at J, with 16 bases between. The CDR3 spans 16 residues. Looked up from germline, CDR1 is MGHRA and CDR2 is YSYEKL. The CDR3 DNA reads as TGCGCCAGCAGTCTACCCTGGGGACAAAACACCGGGGAGCTGTTTTTT. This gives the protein CASSLPWGQNTGELFF.

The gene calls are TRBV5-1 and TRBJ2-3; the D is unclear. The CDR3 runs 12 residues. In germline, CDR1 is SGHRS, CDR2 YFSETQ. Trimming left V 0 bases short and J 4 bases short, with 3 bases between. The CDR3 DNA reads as TGCGCCAGCAGCTTGGACTCAGATACGCAGTATTTT. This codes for CASSLDSDTQYF.

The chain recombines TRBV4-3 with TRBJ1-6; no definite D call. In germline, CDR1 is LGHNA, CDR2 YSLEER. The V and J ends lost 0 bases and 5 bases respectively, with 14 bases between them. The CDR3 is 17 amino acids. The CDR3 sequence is CASSQDYGNRDNSPLHF. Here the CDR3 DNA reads TGCGCCAGCAGCCAAGATTATGGCAACCGGGATAATTCACCCCTCCACTTT.

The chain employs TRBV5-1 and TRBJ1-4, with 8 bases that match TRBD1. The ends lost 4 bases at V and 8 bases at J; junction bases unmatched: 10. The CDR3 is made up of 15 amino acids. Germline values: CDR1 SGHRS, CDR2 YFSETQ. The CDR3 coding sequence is TGCGCCAGCAGCAGAGACAGGGGAGAGGACGAAAAACTGTTTTTT. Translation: CASSRDRGEDEKLFF.

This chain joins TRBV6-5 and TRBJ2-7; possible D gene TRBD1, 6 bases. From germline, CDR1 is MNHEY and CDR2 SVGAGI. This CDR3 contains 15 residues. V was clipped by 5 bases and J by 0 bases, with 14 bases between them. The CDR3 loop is CASSRDRTSSYEQYF. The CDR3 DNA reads TGTGCCAGCAGTCGAGACAGGACCAGCTCCTACGAGCAGTACTTC.